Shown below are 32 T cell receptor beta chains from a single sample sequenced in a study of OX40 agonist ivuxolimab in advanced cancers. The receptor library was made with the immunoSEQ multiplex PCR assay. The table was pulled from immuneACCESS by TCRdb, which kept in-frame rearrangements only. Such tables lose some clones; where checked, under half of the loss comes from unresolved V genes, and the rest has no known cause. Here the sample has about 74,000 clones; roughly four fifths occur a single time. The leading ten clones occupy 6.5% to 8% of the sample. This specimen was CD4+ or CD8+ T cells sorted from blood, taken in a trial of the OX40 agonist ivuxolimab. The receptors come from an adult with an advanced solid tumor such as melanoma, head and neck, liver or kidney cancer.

The CDR3 is CASSIGMRGEQYF. The CDR3, as DNA: TGTGCCAGCAGCATAGGAATGCGGGGCGAGCAGTACTTC. The rearrangement joins TRBV7-9 to TRBJ2-7; tentative D call: TRBD2 (6 bases). Between the trimmed V and J ends, which lost 5 bases and 6 bases, there was a span of 14 bases. Germline V lookup: CDR1 SEHNR, CDR2 FQNEAQ (reference sequence). The CDR3 runs to 13 residues.

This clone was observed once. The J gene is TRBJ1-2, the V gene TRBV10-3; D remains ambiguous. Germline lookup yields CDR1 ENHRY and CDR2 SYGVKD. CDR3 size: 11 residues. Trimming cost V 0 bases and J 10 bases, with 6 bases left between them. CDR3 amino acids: CAISESRVYTF. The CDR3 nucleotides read TGTGCCATCAGTGAGTCGCGGGTCTACACCTTC.

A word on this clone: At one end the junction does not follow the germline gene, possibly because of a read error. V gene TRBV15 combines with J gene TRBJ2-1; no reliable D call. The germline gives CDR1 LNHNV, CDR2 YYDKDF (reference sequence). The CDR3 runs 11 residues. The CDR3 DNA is TGTGCCACCAGGTCCTTCAATGAGCAGTTCTTC. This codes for CATRSFNEQFF.

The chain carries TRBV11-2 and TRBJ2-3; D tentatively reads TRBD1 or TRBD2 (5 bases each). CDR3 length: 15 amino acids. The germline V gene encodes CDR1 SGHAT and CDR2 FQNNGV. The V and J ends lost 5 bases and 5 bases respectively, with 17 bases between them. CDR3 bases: TGTGCCAGCAGCAAATCCGGGACCGCTAAAGATACGCAGTATTTT. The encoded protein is CASSKSGTAKDTQYF.

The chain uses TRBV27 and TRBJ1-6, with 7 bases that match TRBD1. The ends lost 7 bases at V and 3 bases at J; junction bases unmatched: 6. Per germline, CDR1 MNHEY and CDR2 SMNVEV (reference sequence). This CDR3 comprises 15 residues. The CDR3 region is CASKGRQGYNSPLHF. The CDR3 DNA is TGTGCCAGCAAAGGTAGACAGGGCTATAATTCACCCCTCCACTTT.

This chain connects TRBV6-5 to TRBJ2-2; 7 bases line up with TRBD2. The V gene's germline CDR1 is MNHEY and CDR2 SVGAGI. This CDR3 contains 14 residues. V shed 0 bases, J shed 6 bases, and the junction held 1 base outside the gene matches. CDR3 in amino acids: CASSYSAGAGELFF. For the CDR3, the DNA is TGTGCCAGCAGTTACTCGGCGGGAGCCGGGGAGCTGTTTTTT.

This chain's CDR3 is CASSLGRGFEQYF. DNA for the CDR3: TGTGCCAGCAGCTTGGGCCGGGGGTTCGAGCAGTACTTC. V and J are TRBV7-9 and TRBJ2-7, with a tentative D call TRBD2 (6 bases). V dropped 3 bases and J dropped 6 bases, with 12 bases sitting between them. CDR3 length equals 13 residues. Germline V CDR1 and CDR2: SEHNR, FQNEAQ (reference sequence).

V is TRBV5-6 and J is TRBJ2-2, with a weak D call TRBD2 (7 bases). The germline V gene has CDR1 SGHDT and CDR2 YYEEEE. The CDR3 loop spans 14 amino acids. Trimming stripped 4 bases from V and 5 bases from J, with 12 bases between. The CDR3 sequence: CASSLQGGTGELFF. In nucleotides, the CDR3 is TGTGCCAGCAGCCTACAGGGAGGGACCGGGGAGCTGTTTTTT.

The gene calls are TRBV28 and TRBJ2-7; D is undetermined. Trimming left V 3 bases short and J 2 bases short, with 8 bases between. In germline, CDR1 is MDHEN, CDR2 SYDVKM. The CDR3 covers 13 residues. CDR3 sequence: CASSFGQPYEQYF. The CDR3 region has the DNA TGTGCCAGCAGTTTTGGCCAACCCTACGAGCAGTACTTC.

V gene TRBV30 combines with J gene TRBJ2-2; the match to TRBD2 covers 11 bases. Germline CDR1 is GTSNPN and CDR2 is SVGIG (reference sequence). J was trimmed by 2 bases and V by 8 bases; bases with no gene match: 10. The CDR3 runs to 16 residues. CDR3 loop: CATLSGRALNTGELFF. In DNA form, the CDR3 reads TGTGCCACCCTTAGCGGGAGGGCCTTAAACACCGGGGAGCTGTTTTTT.

The CDR3 bases are TGCGCCAGCAGTCCTGGGAGGCTTAGTTACAATGAGCAGTTCTTC. As protein: CASSPGRLSYNEQFF. V and J are TRBV10-2 and TRBJ2-1; TRBD2 is a possible D gene (6 bases). Germline V gene sequence: CDR1 WSHSY, CDR2 SAAADI. The CDR3 consists of 15 residues. V was shortened by 5 bases and J by 4 bases, with 15 bases between the two germline ends.

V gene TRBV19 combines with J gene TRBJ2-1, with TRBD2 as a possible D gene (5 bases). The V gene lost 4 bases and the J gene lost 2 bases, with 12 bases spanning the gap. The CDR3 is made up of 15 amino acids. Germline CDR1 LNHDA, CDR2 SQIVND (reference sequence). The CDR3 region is CASSRMAGTYNEQFF. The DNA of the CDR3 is TGTGCCAGTAGTAGGATGGCGGGTACCTACAATGAGCAGTTCTTC. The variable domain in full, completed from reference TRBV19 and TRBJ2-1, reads DGGITQSPKYLFRKEGQNVTLSCEQNLNHDAMYWYRQDPGQGLRLIYYSQIVNDFQKGDIAEGYSVSREKKESFPLTVTSAQKNPTAFYLCASSRMAGTYNEQFFGPGTRLTVL.

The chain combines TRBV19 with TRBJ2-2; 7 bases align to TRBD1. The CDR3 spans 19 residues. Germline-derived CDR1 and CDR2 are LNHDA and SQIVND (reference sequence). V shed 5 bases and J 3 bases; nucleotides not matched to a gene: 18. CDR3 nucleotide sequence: TGTGCCAGTAGTTTTCGACGGGGAAAAGGGGGCGCGGACACCGGGGAGCTGTTTTTT. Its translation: CASSFRRGKGGADTGELFF. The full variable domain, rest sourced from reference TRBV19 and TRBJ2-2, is DGGITQSPKYLFRKEGQNVTLSCEQNLNHDAMYWYRQDPGQGLRLIYYSQIVNDFQKGDIAEGYSVSREKKESFPLTVTSAQKNPTAFYLCASSFRRGKGGADTGELFFGEGSRLTVL.

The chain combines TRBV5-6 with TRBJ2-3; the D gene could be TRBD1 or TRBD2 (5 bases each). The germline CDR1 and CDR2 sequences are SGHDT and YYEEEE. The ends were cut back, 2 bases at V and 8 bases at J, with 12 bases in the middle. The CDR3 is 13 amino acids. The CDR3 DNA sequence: TGTGCCAGCAGCTTCGAGGGGTTCAGTACGCAGTATTTT. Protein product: CASSFEGFSTQYF.

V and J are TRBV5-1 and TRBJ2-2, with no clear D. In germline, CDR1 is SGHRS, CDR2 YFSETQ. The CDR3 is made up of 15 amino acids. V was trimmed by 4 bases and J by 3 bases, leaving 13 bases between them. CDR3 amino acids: CASSTTGPDTGELFF. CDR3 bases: TGCGCCAGCAGCACCACCGGGCCCGACACCGGGGAGCTGTTTTTT. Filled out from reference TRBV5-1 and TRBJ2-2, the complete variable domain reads KAGVTQTPRYLIKTRGQQVTLSCSPISGHRSVSWYQQTPGQGLQFLFEYFSETQRNKGNFPGRFSGRQFSNSRSEMNVSTLELGDSALYLCASSTTGPDTGELFFGEGSRLTVL.

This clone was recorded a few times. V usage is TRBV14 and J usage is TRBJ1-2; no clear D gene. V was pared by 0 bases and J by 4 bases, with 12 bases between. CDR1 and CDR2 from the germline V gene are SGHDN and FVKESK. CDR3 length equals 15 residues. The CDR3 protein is CASSQDSFAGYGYTF. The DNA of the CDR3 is TGTGCCAGCAGCCAAGATAGCTTCGCAGGCTATGGCTACACCTTC.

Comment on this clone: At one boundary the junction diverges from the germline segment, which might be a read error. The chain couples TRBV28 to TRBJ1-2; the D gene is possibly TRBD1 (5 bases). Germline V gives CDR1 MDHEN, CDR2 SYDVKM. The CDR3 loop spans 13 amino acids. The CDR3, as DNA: TGTGCCAGCAGCCCGGGGGGACTAAATGGTTACACCTTC. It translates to CASSPGGLNGYTF.

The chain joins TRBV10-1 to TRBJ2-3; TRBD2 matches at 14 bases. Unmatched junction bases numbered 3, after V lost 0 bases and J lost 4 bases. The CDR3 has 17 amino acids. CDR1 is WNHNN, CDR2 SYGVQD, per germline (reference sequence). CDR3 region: CASSESTSGRAADTQYF. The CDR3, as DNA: TGCGCCAGCAGTGAGTCGACTAGCGGGAGGGCCGCAGATACGCAGTATTTT.

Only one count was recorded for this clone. The chain's CDR3 is CASSTGHRAGELFF. CDR3 DNA sequence: TGTGCCAGTAGTACGGGACACAGGGCCGGGGAGCTGTTTTTT. The chain employs TRBV19 and TRBJ2-2; perhaps TRBD1 as D (6 bases). The germline V gene encodes CDR1 LNHDA and CDR2 SQIVND (reference sequence). Trimming stripped 4 bases from V and 6 bases from J, with 12 bases between. This CDR3 comprises 14 residues.

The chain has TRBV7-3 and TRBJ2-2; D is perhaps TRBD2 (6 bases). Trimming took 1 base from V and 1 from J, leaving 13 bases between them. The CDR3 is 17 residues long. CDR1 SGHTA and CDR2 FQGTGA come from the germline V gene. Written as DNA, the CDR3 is TGTGCCAGCAGCTTAAATGCGGGGCGGGAGAACACCGGGGAGCTGTTTTTT. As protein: CASSLNAGRENTGELFF. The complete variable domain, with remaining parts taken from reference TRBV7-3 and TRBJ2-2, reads GAGVSQTPSNKVTEKGKYVELRCDPISGHTALYWYRQSLGQGPEFLIYFQGTGAADDSGLPNDRFFAVRPEGSVSTLKIQRTERGDSAVYLCASSLNAGRENTGELFFGEGSRLTVL.

The CDR3 here is CASSTSRTGRSSPLHF. DNA of the CDR3: TGTGCCAGTAGTACCTCTAGGACAGGGCGGAGTTCACCCCTCCACTTT. This chain joins TRBV19 and TRBJ1-6; 8 nucleotides line up with TRBD1. The junction had 11 bases not matched to a gene; V was cut back by 4 bases and J by 9 bases. CDR1 is LNHDA, CDR2 SQIVND, per germline (reference sequence). The CDR3 is 16 amino acids.

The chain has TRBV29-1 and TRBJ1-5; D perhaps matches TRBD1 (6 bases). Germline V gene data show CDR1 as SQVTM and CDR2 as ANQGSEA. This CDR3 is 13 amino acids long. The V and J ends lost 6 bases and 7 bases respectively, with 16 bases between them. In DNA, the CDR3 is TGCAGCGTCAGTGGAGGGGGGTACCAGCCCCAGCATTTT. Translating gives CSVSGGGYQPQHF.

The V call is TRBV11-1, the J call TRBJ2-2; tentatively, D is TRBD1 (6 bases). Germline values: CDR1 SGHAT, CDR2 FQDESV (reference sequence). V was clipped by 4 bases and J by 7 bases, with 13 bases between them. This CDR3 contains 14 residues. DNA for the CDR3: TGTGCCAGCAGCTGGGACATCCAGGGCGGGGAGCTGTTTTTT. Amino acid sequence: CASSWDIQGGELFF.

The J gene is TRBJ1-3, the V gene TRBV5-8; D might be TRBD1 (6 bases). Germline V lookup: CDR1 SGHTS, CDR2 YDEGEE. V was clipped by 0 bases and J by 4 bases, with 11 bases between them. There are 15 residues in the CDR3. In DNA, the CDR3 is TGTGCCAGCAGCTTGGGAACAGGGACAGGAAACACCATATATTTT. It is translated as CASSLGTGTGNTIYF.

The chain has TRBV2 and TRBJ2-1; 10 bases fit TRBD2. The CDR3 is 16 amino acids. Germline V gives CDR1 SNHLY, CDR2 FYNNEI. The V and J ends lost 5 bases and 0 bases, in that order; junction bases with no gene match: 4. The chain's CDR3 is CASSRPSGSSYNEQFF. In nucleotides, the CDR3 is TGTGCCAGCAGTAGACCTAGCGGGAGCTCCTACAATGAGCAGTTCTTC.

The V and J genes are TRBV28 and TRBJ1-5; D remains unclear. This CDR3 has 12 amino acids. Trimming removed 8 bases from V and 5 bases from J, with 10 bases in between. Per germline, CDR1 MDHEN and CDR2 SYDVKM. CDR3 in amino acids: CASEEGYQPQHF. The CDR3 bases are TGTGCCAGCGAGGAGGGATATCAGCCCCAGCATTTT.

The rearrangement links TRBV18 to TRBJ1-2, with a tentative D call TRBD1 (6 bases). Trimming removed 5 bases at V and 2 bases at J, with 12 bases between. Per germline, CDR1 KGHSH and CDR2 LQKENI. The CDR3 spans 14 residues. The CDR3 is CASSTDSLNYGYTF. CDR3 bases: TGTGCCAGCTCAACGGACAGCCTAAACTATGGCTACACCTTC.

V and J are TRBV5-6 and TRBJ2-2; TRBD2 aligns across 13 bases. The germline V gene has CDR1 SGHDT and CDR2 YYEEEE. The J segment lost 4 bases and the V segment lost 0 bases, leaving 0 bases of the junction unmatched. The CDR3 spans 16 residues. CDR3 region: CASSLGLAGGTGELFF. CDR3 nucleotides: TGTGCCAGCAGCTTGGGACTAGCGGGGGGCACCGGGGAGCTGTTTTTT.

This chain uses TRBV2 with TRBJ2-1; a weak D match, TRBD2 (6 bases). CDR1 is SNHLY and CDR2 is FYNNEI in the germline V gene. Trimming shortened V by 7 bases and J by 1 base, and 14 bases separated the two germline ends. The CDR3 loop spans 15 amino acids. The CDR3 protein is CASTKLAFSYNEQFF. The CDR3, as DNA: TGTGCCAGCACCAAACTAGCTTTTTCCTACAATGAGCAGTTCTTC.

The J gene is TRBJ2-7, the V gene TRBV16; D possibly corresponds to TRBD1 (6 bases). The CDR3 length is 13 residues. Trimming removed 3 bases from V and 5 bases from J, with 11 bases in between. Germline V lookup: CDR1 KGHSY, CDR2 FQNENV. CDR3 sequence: CASSQYRENEQYF. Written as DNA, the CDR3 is TGTGCCAGCAGCCAGTACAGGGAGAACGAGCAGTACTTC.

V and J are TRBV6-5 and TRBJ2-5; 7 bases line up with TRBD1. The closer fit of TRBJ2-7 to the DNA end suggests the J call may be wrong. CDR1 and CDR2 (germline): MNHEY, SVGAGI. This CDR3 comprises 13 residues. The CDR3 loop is CASSYRDSYEQYF. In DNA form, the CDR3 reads TGTGCCAGCAGTTACCGGGACAGCTACGAGCAGTACTTC.

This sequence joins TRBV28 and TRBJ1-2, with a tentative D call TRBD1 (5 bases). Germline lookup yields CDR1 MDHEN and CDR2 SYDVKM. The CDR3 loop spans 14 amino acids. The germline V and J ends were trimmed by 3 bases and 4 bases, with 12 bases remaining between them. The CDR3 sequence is CASSFYQGVYGYTF. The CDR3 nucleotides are TGTGCCAGCAGTTTTTATCAGGGCGTCTATGGCTACACCTTC.